Below, 10 T cell receptor beta chains from the same sample are listed, as sequenced in a study of patients and donors after allogeneic stem cell transplantation. TCRdb reprocessed the RT-PCR reads via MiXCR and lists one record per CDR3 protein. This table has about 110,000 distinct CDR3 sequences, roughly 37% appearing once. Material: blood, either unsorted or a sorted T cell fraction (not recorded which). The receptors originated from a human donor who was either an allogeneic HSCT recipient or a stem cell or donor lymphocyte infusion donor (not recorded which). It is not recorded whose cells these are; they may come from a transplant donor.

This clonotype showed up just a few times. V is TRBV12-1 and J is TRBJ2-1; the DNA was not used to check the table's D call, TRBD2. TRBV12-1 is annotated as a pseudogene. CDR3 size: 19 residues. The CDR3 region is CASSFRLAGGSKTYNEQFF. In DNA form, the CDR3 reads TGTGCCAGCAGCTTCCGGCTAGCGGGAGGGTCTAAGACATACAATGAGCAGTTCTTC.

The chain carries TRBV28 and TRBJ1-2, with D possibly being TRBD1 (6 bases). CDR3 size: 12 residues. Germline V gene sequence: CDR1 MDHEN, CDR2 SYDVKM. Trimming took off 5 bases at V and 4 bases at J, with 8 bases between the two ends. CDR3 nucleotides: TGTGCCAGCAGTAGAGGGGGCTATGGCTACACCTTC. Protein: CASSRGGYGYTF.

J is TRBJ1-1 and V is TRBV7-9, with D uncertain. Looked up from germline, CDR1 is SEHNR and CDR2 is FQNEAQ (reference sequence). The CDR3 is 16 amino acids. V was clipped by 5 bases and J by 0 bases, with 16 bases between them. DNA of the CDR3: TGTGCCAGCAGCCAACGAGGGCGGATAATGAACACTGAAGCTTTCTTT. Its protein is CASSQRGRIMNTEAFF.

The CDR3 is CASSQDPGILYTEAFF. CDR3 nucleotide sequence: TGTGCCAGCAGCCAAGATCCGGGGATCTTATACACTGAAGCTTTCTTT. The V call is TRBV3-1, the J call TRBJ1-1; D uncertain. This CDR3 comprises 16 residues. Trimming cost V 0 bases and J 3 bases, with 14 bases left between them. From germline, CDR1 is LGHDT and CDR2 YNNKEL (reference sequence).

This clonotype was detected only a few times. The genes are TRBV20-1 and TRBJ1-3; D is ambiguous. CDR3 size: 14 residues. Germline V gene lookup returns CDR1 DFQATT and CDR2 SNEGSKA (reference sequence). The ends were cut back, 2 bases at V and 3 bases at J, with 11 bases in the middle. The CDR3 DNA is TGCAGTGCTAGACAAGGAAGTCGTGGAAACACCATATATTTT. This sequence encodes CSARQGSRGNTIYF.

This clonotype was counted only a few times. The chain joins TRBV12-3 or TRBV12-4 to TRBJ1-2; no clear D gene. V lost 3 bases and J 8 bases, leaving 19 bases between the germline ends. This CDR3 is 15 amino acids long. The CDR3 sequence: CASSFRTALPLGYTF. The CDR3 DNA sequence: TGTGCCAGCAGTTTTCGAACGGCCCTCCCTCTAGGCTACACCTTC.

The chain links TRBV21-1 to TRBJ2-1; the tabulated D call, TRBD1, remains unverified against the DNA. TRBV21-1 is a known pseudogene. The CDR3 is 13 amino acids. CDR3 nucleotides: TGTGCCAGCAGCAAAGGGGGCTTCCTTGGGCAGTTCTTC. It encodes CASSKGGFLGQFF.

This chain uses TRBV20-1 with TRBJ2-2; TRBD2 matches at 11 bases. The CDR3 runs 14 residues. Per the germline V gene, CDR1 is DFQATT and CDR2 is SNEGSKA (reference sequence). Germline trimming cut 8 bases from V and 1 base from J; bases unmatched to any gene: 3. The CDR3 nucleotides are TGCAGTAGTAGCGGGAGGGGGAACACCGGGGAGCTGTTTTTT. Its translation: CSSSGRGNTGELFF.

This clonotype was observed a few times. The chain is built from TRBV5-5 and TRBJ2-3, with 10 bases that match TRBD2. Germline CDR1 and CDR2: SGHKS and YYEKEE (reference sequence). This CDR3 has 14 amino acids. Trimming at V came to 7 bases and at J to 1 base, leaving 3 bases not matched to a gene. DNA for the CDR3: TGTGCCAGCTCCGGACTAGCGGGCACAGATACGCAGTATTTT. As protein: CASSGLAGTDTQYF.

The chain combines TRBV12-3 or TRBV12-4 with TRBJ2-2; D gene unclear. V was clipped by 3 bases and J by 0 bases, with 8 bases between them. The CDR3 extends over 15 amino acids. CDR3 nucleotide sequence: TGTGCCAGCAGTTTGGTACAATCGAACACCGGGGAGCTGTTTTTT. Amino acid sequence: CASSLVQSNTGELFF.